This TCR beta chain was retrieved from a study of cytomegalovirus exposure and HLA in healthy donors. 60 Vbeta and 13 Jbeta primers were used in PCR. Method: immunoSEQ multiplex PCR; TCRdb's copy keeps in-frame clones and lacks some. The sample shows about 160,000 clones, about 75% of them seen only once. The V and J ends lost 2 bases and 3 bases respectively, with 9 bases between them. CDR1 MGHDK and CDR2 SYGVNS come from the germline V gene. CDR3 length: 14 amino acids. Sequencing was performed on PBMCs. The sequence came from a woman between 50 and 59 years old in good health and CMV-seropositive. The chain carries TRBV25-1 and TRBJ2-3, with D possibly being TRBD1 (6 bases). The CDR3 coding sequence is TGTGCCAGCAGTGAACCCCAGGGGACAGATACGCAGTATTTT. Amino acid sequence: CASSEPQGTDTQYF.